The text below deals with one T cell receptor (beta chain). Its recognized antigen is unknown. The record has no base qualities; no much larger clone is one base away. This sample was included in a study of blood T cell repertoires in COVID-19 (dated by TCRdb to about 2020). Looking at the study overall: The collaborator samples originated in the United States, Italy and Spain and spanned the acute and convalescent phases of COVID-19. HLA class I and class II types, where available, came from metadata supplied by the sample provider rather than from assay-based typing. Deeply sampled blood TCRbeta repertoires from subjects exposed to, actively infected with, or recovered from COVID-19 were included in the dataset. The repertoires were released in a freely available public database intended as a resource for research on the immune response to SARS-CoV-2. The material from the prospective study consisted of cDNA or gDNA derived from T cells, B-cell-depleted T cells, or PBMCs. A de-identified subject ID, COVID-19 status, age in years and sex were almost always included in the sample metadata. Samples came from the ongoing ImmuneRACE study (first 160 participants) plus 1,254 subjects from 6 global collaborators.

CDR1 and CDR2, per the germline V gene (reference sequence), are LNHDA and SQIVND. The CDR3 spans 11 residues, from the cysteine through the phenylalanine. Only the CDR3 portion is preserved as DNA: 33 bases, with reading frame beginning at the first base. Ends trimmed: V by 6 bases, J by 7 bases; bases unmatched to a gene: 1. Participants in the prospective study were aged 18 to 89 years, lived in 20 to 30 United States geographic areas, and enrolled through a virtual design. In the prospective study, participants were assigned to cohorts based on the clinical history participants reported in a screening survey and a study questionnaire. Exposed participants had been in contact with someone with a PCR-confirmed or clinician-diagnosed COVID-19 case within 2 weeks of study entry. In the prospective study, whole blood, serum and a nasopharyngeal or oropharyngeal swab were collected from each participant by mobile phlebotomists. Prospective study participants could optionally give additional blood draws and questionnaires over a roughly 2-month period. Prospective study blood samples were shipped either frozen or at room temperature before DNA extraction.

The immunoSEQ Assay, a bias-controlled multiplex PCR, was used to amplify TCRbeta CDR3 regions from genomic DNA. The source study handled its data this way. Nucleated cell counts per sample were estimated from amplification of reference gene primers within the assay. To quantify the absolute abundance of each unique TCRbeta CDR3 rearrangement, sequence reads were collapsed and filtered. Productive Simpson clonality was computed per sample as the square root of Simpson's diversity index over productive rearrangements. TCRdb mirrors the immuneACCESS table, restricted to in-frame sequences. Some clones are absent from its copies; in checked studies, under half trace to an unresolved V gene, and the reason for the others is unknown. Clone size and V and J calls were adopted from that table, with D and trimming inferred from the DNA. The sample yields roughly 320,000 clones; over 90% were counted once. Around 4.2% of the sample comes from the top ten.

The full study reports these points: The amount of clinical and demographic metadata varied by source and participant and was provided uncurated.

This receptor was obtained from a woman aged 25 to 45 who had been exposed to COVID-19. In this chain, TRBV19 is recombined with TRBJ1-2; the central 8 bases match TRBD1. What was sequenced was PBMCs or T cells enriched from blood (not recorded which). Read as DNA, the sequence is TGTGCCAGTAGGACAGGGGCTGGCTACACCTTC. Translated, this gives CASRTGAGYTF.